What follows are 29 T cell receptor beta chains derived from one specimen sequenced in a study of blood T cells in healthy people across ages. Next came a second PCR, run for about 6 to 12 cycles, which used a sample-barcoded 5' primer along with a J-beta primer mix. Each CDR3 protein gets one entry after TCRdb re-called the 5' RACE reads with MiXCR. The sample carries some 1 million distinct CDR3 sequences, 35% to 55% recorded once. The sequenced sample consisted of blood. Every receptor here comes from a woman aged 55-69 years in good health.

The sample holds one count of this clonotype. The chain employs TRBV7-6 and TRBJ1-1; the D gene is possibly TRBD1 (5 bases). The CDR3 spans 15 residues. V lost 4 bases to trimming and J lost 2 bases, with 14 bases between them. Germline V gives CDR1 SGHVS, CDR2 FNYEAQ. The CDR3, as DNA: TGTGCCAGCAGCTCGACCAGGGACGGAAACACTGAAGCTTTCTTT. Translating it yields CASSSTRDGNTEAFF.

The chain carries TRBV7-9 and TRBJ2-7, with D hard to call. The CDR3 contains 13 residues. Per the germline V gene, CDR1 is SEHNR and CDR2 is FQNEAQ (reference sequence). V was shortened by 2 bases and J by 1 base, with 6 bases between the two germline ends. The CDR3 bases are TGTGCCAGCAGCTTACACCAATCCTACGAGCAGTACTTC. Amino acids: CASSLHQSYEQYF.

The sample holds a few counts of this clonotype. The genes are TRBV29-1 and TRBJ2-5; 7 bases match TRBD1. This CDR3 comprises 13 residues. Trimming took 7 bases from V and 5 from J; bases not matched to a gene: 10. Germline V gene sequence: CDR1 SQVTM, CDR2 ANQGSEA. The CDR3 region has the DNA TGCAGCGGACGACAGGGAACACAGGAGACCCAGTACTTC. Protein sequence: CSGRQGTQETQYF. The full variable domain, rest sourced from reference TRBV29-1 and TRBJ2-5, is SAVISQKPSRDICQRGTSLTIQCQVDSQVTMMFWYRQQPGQSLTLIATANQGSEATYESGFVIDKFPISRPNLTFSTLTVSNMSPEDSSIYLCSGRQGTQETQYFGPGTRLLVL.

CDR3 sequence (DNA): TGTGCTAGTGGTTTGGTACTCGGTGGGGAGCAGTTCTTC. Its translation: CASGLVLGGEQFF. The V and J genes are TRBV12-5 and TRBJ2-1; D not resolved. This CDR3 comprises 13 residues. V was clipped by 0 bases and J by 10 bases, with 10 bases between them. Germline lookup yields CDR1 LGHNT and CDR2 FRNRAP.

The CDR3: CASSERRDSYEQYF. Here the CDR3 DNA reads TGTGCCAGCAGTGAACGCAGGGACTCCTACGAGCAGTACTTC. The chain is built from TRBV6-1 and TRBJ2-7; D may be TRBD1 (5 bases). The CDR3 totals 14 residues. V lost 2 bases, J lost 0 bases, and 8 bases lay in between. The germline V gene has CDR1 MNHNS and CDR2 SASEGT.

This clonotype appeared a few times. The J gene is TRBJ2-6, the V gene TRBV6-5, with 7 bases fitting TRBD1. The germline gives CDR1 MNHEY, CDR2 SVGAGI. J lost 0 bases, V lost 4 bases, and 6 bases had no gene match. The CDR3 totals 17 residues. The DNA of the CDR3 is TGTGCCAGCAGTTTGACAGGGACCAGCTCTGGGGCCAACGTCCTGACTTTC. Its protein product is CASSLTGTSSGANVLTF.

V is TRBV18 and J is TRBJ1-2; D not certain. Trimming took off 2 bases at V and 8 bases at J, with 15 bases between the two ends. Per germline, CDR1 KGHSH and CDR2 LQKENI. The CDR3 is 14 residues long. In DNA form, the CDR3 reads TGTGCCAGCTCACCAGGTCAGGAGCCGAGAGGCTACACCTTC. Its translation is CASSPGQEPRGYTF.

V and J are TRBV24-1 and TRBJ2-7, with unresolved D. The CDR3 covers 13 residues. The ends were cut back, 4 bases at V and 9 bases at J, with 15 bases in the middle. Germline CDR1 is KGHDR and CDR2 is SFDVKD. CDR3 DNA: TGTGCCACCAGTGAAAACAGCAATACTGGGCAGTACTTC. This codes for CATSENSNTGQYF.

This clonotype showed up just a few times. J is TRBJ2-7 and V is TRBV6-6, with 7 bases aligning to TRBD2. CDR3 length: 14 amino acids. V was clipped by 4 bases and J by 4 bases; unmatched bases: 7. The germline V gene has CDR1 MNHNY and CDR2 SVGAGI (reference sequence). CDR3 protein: CASSSSSGVYEQYF. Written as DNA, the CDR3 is TGTGCCAGCAGTTCCTCTAGCGGAGTTTACGAGCAGTACTTC.

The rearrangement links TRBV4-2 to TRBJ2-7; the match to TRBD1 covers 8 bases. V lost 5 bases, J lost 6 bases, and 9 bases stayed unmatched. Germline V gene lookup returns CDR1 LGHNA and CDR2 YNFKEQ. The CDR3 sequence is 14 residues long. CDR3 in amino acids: CASSLTQGGSEQYF. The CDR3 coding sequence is TGTGCCAGCAGCTTGACACAGGGGGGATCCGAGCAGTACTTC.

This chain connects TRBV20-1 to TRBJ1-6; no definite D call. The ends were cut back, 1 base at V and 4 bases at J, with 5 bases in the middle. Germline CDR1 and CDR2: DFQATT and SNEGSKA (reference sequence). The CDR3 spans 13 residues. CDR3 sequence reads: CSARGQYNSPLHF. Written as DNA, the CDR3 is TGCAGTGCTAGAGGGCAGTATAATTCACCCCTCCACTTT.

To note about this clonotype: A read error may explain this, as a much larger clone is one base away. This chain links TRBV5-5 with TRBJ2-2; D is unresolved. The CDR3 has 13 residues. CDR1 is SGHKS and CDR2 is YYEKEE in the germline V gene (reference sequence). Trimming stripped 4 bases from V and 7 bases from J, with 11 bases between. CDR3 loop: CASSVIVGGELFF. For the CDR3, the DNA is TGTGCCAGCAGCGTTATAGTTGGCGGGGAGCTGTTTTTT.

The CDR3 region has the DNA TGCAGTGCTAGAGAGCAGGGCCGAAAACTGTTTTTT. Amino acids: CSAREQGRKLFF. V usage is TRBV20-1 and J usage is TRBJ1-4; a weak D match, TRBD1 (5 bases). The germline V and J ends were trimmed by 0 bases and 10 bases, with 9 bases remaining between them. This CDR3 region has 12 residues. Germline V gives CDR1 DFQATT, CDR2 SNEGSKA (reference sequence).

CDR3 amino acids: CSARIRDQYLNEQFF. CDR3 DNA: TGCAGTGCGAGGATCCGGGACCAGTACCTCAATGAGCAGTTCTTC. V usage is TRBV20-1 and J usage is TRBJ2-1; the D gene could be TRBD1 or TRBD2 (5 bases each). This CDR3 is 15 amino acids long. Per germline, CDR1 DFQATT and CDR2 SNEGSKA (reference sequence). V dropped 6 bases and J dropped 6 bases, with 21 bases sitting between them.

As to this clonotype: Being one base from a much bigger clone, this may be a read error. CDR3 coding DNA: TGCAGTGCTAAAGATGGTGGTCGGACGGGAGTAACAGATACGCAGTATTTT. Translated, it gives CSAKDGGRTGVTDTQYF. V is TRBV20-1 and J is TRBJ2-3, with D possibly TRBD2 on 6 matching bases. The germline gives CDR1 DFQATT, CDR2 SNEGSKA (reference sequence). V lost 4 bases, J lost 3 bases, and 23 bases lay in between. The length of the CDR3 is 17 residues.

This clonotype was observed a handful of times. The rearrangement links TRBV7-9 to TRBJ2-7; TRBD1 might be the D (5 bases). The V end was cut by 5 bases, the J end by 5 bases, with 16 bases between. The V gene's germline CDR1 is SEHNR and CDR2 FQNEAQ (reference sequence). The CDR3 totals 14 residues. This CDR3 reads CASSVTAPGDEQYF. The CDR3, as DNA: TGTGCCAGCAGCGTGACAGCCCCCGGAGACGAGCAGTACTTC.

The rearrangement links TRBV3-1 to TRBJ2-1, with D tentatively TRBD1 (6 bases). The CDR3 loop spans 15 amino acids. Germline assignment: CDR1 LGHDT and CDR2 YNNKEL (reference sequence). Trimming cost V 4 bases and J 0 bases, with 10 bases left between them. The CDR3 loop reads CASSPSTGSYNEQFF. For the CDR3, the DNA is TGTGCCAGCAGCCCATCGACAGGCTCCTACAATGAGCAGTTCTTC.

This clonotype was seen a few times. CDR3 in DNA: TGTGCCACCAGTGCGGGGGGCTCTGGGGCCAACGTCCTGACTTTC. Its translation is CATSAGGSGANVLTF. V is TRBV24-1 and J is TRBJ2-6; 7 bases map to TRBD2. The CDR3 loop spans 15 amino acids. CDR1 and CDR2 from the germline V gene are KGHDR and SFDVKD. V shed 5 bases, J shed 0 bases, and the junction held 0 bases outside the gene matches.

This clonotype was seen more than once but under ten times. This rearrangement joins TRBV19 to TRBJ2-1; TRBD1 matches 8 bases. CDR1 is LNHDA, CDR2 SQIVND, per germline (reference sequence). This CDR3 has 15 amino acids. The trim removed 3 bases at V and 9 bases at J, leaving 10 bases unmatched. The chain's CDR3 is CASSIGQGYSSEQFF. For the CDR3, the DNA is TGTGCCAGTAGTATCGGACAGGGTTATAGCAGTGAGCAGTTCTTC.

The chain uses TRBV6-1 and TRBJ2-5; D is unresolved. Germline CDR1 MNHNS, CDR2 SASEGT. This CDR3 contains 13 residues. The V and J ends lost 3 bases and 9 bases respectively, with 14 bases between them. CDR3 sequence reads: CASSEGQPTAQYF. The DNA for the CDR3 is TGTGCCAGCAGTGAGGGCCAACCAACAGCCCAGTACTTC.

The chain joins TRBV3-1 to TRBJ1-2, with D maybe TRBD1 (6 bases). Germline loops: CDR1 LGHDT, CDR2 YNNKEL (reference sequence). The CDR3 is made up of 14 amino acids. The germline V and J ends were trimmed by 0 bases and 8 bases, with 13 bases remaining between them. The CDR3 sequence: CASSQDGGARGYTF. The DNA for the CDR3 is TGTGCCAGCAGCCAAGACGGGGGGGCTAGAGGCTACACCTTC.

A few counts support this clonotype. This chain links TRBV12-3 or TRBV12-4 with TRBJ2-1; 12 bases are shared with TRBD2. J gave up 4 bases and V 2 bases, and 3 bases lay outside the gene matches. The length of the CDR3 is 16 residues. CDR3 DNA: TGTGCCAGCAGTTTATTTCTAGCGGGAGGGTACAATGAGCAGTTCTTC. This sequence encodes CASSLFLAGGYNEQFF.

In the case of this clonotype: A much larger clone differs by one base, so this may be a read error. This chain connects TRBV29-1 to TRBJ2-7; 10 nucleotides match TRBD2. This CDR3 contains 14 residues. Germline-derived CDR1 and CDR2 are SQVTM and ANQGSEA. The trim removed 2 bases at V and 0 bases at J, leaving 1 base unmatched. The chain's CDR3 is CSVEPSGSSYEQYF. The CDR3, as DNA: TGCAGCGTTGAACCTAGCGGGAGCTCCTACGAGCAGTACTTC.

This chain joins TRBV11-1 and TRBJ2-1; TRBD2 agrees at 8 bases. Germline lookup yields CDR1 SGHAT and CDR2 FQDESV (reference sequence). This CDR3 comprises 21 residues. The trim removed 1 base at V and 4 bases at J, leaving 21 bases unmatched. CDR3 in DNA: TGTGCCAGCAGCTTAGGCACTAGCGGAGATAATGTGGTAGATCAGTACAATGAGCAGTTCTTC. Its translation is CASSLGTSGDNVVDQYNEQFF.

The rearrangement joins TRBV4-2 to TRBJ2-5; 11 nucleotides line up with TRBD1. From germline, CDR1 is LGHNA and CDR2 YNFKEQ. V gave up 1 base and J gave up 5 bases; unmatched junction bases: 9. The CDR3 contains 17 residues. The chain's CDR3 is CASSQVGGQGARETQYF. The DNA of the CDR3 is TGTGCCAGCAGCCAAGTTGGAGGACAGGGGGCGCGGGAGACCCAGTACTTC.

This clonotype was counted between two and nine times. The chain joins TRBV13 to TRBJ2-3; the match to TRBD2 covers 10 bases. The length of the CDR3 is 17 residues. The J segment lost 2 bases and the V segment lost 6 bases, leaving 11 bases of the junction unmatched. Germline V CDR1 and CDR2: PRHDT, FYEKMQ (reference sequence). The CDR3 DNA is TGTGCCAGCAGTTACCTAGCGGGAGTGGCGTCCACAGATACGCAGTATTTT. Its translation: CASSYLAGVASTDTQYF.

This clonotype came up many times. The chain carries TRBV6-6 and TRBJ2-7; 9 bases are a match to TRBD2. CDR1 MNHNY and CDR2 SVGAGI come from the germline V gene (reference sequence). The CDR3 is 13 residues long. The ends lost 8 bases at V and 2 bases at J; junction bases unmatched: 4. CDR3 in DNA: TGTGCCAGCGGCCTAGCGGGACCCTACGAGCAGTACTTC. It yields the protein CASGLAGPYEQYF.

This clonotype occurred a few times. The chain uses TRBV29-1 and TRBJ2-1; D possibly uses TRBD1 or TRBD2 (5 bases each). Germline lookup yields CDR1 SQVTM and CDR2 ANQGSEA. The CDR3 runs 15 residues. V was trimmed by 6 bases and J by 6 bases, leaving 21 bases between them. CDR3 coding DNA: TGCAGCGTAGACTGCCGGGACCGTGGTCCCAATGAGCAGTTCTTC. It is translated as CSVDCRDRGPNEQFF.

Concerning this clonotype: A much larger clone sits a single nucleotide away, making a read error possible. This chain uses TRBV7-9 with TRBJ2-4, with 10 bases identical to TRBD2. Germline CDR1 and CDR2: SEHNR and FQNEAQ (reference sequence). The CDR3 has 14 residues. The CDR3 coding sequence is TGTGTCAGCAGCGAGTCTAGCGGGAGCTTCATTCAGTACTTC. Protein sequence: CVSSESSGSFIQYF.